The 28 T cell receptor beta chains presented below share a single source sample, sequenced in a study of CD8+CD57+ T cells in acquired aplastic anemia. TCR beta VDJ and CDR3 profiles were obtained from a genomic DNA template. TCRdb processed the reads anew with MiXCR; each CDR3 protein has one entry. This sample carries around 130,000 distinct CDR3 sequences, approximately 50% of them seen once, and the ten largest clones take under 35%. Patients picked for sequencing had shown CD8+CD57+ cell expansion detected by flow cytometry. Source material: sorted CD4+, CD8+, or CD8+CD57+ T cells (not recorded which) from PBMCs. The receptors shown here come from a human donor with aplastic anemia.

The chain employs TRBV10-3 and TRBJ2-2; D might be TRBD1 or TRBD2, each matching 5 bases. Trimming took off 3 bases at V and 6 bases at J, with 20 bases between the two ends. The germline gives CDR1 ENHRY, CDR2 SYGVKD. The CDR3 spans 17 residues. The CDR3 sequence: CAISDPTGTRKAGELFF. DNA for the CDR3: TGTGCCATCAGTGATCCTACCGGGACCAGAAAAGCCGGGGAGCTGTTTTTT.

This clonotype is a singleton in its sample. The CDR3 region is CASWLAGQETQYF. The CDR3 region has the DNA TGCGCCAGCTGGCTAGCGGGGCAAGAGACCCAGTACTTC. This chain joins TRBV5-1 and TRBJ2-5; TRBD2 matches 9 bases. The CDR3 length is 13 residues. J lost 2 bases, V lost 7 bases, and 3 bases had no gene match. CDR1 is SGHRS and CDR2 is YFSETQ in the germline V gene.

The count of this clonotype is one. The chain is built from TRBV25-1 and TRBJ2-7; weak D call: TRBD1 (6 bases). The length of the CDR3 is 14 residues. The V end was cut by 6 bases, the J end by 6 bases, with 18 bases between. Per germline, CDR1 MGHDK and CDR2 SYGVNS. Written as DNA, the CDR3 is TGTGCCAGCAGCTGGGGACCGGGACAAGGCGAGCAGTACTTC. As protein: CASSWGPGQGEQYF.

This CDR3 reads CASSLVAMDNQPQHF. As DNA, the CDR3 is TGTGCCAGCAGTTTAGTAGCGATGGACAATCAGCCCCAGCATTTT. The V call is TRBV27, the J call TRBJ1-5; D gene uncertain. V was cut by 2 bases and J by 3 bases, with 11 bases left in between. The CDR3 has 15 residues. Germline V lookup: CDR1 MNHEY, CDR2 SMNVEV (reference sequence).

Comments on this clonotype: An end of the junction does not agree with germline; a read error may underlie this. The chain carries TRBV7-7 and TRBJ2-5, with 8 bases identical to TRBD2. CDR3 size: 14 residues. Germline loops: CDR1 SSHAT, CDR2 FNYEAQ (reference sequence). Here the CDR3 DNA reads TGTGCTAGCAGCTTACAAGCGGGAGAAGAGACCCAGTACTTC. Translating gives CASSLQAGEETQYF.

This clonotype was detected only once. The chain joins TRBV29-1 to TRBJ2-1; possible D gene TRBD1, 6 bases. Per germline, CDR1 SQVTM and CDR2 ANQGSEA. The CDR3 is 13 residues long. V shed 6 bases and J shed 10 bases, with 19 bases lying between them. CDR3: CSVVQGNSYEQFF. CDR3 DNA sequence: TGCAGCGTCGTCCAGGGGAACTCCTACGAGCAGTTCTTC.

V and J are TRBV2 and TRBJ1-3; tentatively, D is TRBD1 (5 bases). Trimming removed 3 bases at V and 1 base at J, with 10 bases between. This CDR3 comprises 15 residues. In germline, CDR1 is SNHLY, CDR2 FYNNEI. CDR3 sequence reads: CASSDFGGSGNTIYF. The DNA of the CDR3 is TGTGCCAGCAGTGATTTCGGGGGTTCTGGAAACACCATATATTTT.

V usage is TRBV2 and J usage is TRBJ1-6; TRBD1 is a possible D gene (6 bases). In germline, CDR1 is SNHLY, CDR2 FYNNEI. There are 14 residues in the CDR3. The germline V and J ends were trimmed by 3 bases and 7 bases, with 10 bases remaining between them. Written as DNA, the CDR3 is TGTGCCAGCAGTGAGGACAGTAGGAATTCACCCCTCCACTTT. Amino acids: CASSEDSRNSPLHF. The entire variable domain, with the rest obtained from reference TRBV2 and TRBJ1-6, is as follows: EPEVTQTPSHQVTQMGQEVILRCVPISNHLYFYWYRQILGQKVEFLVSFYNNEISEKSEIFDDQFSVERPDGSNFTLKIRSTKLEDSAMYFCASSEDSRNSPLHFGNGTRLTVT.

The chain is built from TRBV7-9 and TRBJ2-5, with TRBD1 identical over 8 bases. In germline, CDR1 is SEHNR, CDR2 FQNEAQ (reference sequence). The junction had 6 bases not matched to a gene; V was cut back by 5 bases and J by 4 bases. This CDR3 is built from 14 residues. The CDR3 nucleotides read TGTGCCAGCAGCGCCAGGCAGGGGGCAGAGACCCAGTACTTC. Translated: CASSARQGAETQYF.

The sample holds a few counts of this clonotype. The gene calls are TRBV27 and TRBJ2-7; 8 nucleotides line up with TRBD1. V lost 5 bases, J lost 6 bases, and 9 bases stayed unmatched. CDR1 and CDR2 from the germline V gene are MNHEY and SMNVEV (reference sequence). The CDR3 is made up of 14 amino acids. The CDR3 region is CASSRSRTGREQYF. As DNA, the CDR3 is TGTGCCAGCAGTAGATCACGGACAGGGCGCGAGCAGTACTTC.

Only one count was recorded for this clonotype. The chain combines TRBV10-3 with TRBJ1-1; D is unresolved. V shed 5 bases and J shed 0 bases, with 10 bases lying between them. The CDR3 is 14 residues long. Germline V gene lookup returns CDR1 ENHRY and CDR2 SYGVKD. CDR3 residues: CAISSPGLNTEAFF. CDR3 sequence (DNA): TGTGCCATCAGTAGTCCGGGCCTGAACACTGAAGCTTTCTTT.

This chain links TRBV10-1 with TRBJ1-5, with 8 bases that match TRBD1. The CDR3 loop spans 13 amino acids. CDR1 is WNHNN, CDR2 SYGVQD, per germline (reference sequence). J lost 5 bases, V lost 4 bases, and 1 base had no gene match. The CDR3, as DNA: TGCGCCAGCAGTGTGGACAGGGATCAGCCCCAGCATTTT. It encodes CASSVDRDQPQHF.

V gene TRBV20-1 combines with J gene TRBJ2-7; 8 nucleotides match TRBD1. Trimming removed 0 bases from V and 2 bases from J; junction bases left unmatched: 6. The germline gives CDR1 DFQATT, CDR2 SNEGSKA (reference sequence). This CDR3 has 15 amino acids. The CDR3 loop reads CSARDRQGIAYEQYF. The CDR3 region has the DNA TGCAGTGCTAGAGACCGACAGGGGATAGCCTACGAGCAGTACTTC.

The chain employs TRBV7-3 and TRBJ2-7; TRBD2 is a possible D gene (5 bases). This CDR3 is built from 14 residues. In germline, CDR1 is SGHTA, CDR2 FQGTGA. V was pared by 5 bases and J by 0 bases, with 11 bases between. This CDR3 reads CASSPGEGSYEQYF. The CDR3 region has the DNA TGTGCCAGCAGCCCCGGGGAAGGCTCCTACGAGCAGTACTTC.

Details on this clonotype: One end of the junction fails to match germline, which may point to a read error. The chain uses TRBV10-3 and TRBJ2-2; the D is unclear. Germline assignment: CDR1 ENHRY and CDR2 SYGVKD. The CDR3 has 15 amino acids. The CDR3 region is CTISRDTEGPGELFF. CDR3 bases: TGTACCATCAGTCGCGACACGGAAGGACCCGGGGAGCTGTTTTTT.

This clonotype was counted at least ten times. The chain recombines TRBV6-1 with TRBJ1-2; no firm D call. CDR3 length: 12 residues. V lost 6 bases and J 2 bases, leaving 7 bases between the germline ends. Germline loops: CDR1 MNHNS, CDR2 SASEGT. The DNA of the CDR3 is TGTGCCAGCAGCTCTATAAACTATGGCTACACCTTC. It specifies CASSSINYGYTF.

This chain connects TRBV20-1 to TRBJ2-5, with 9 bases matching TRBD2. The CDR3 length is 14 residues. The V gene's germline CDR1 is DFQATT and CDR2 SNEGSKA (reference sequence). The trim removed 3 bases at V and 5 bases at J, leaving 7 bases unmatched. CDR3 coding DNA: TGCAGTGCTAGGGGGCGGGGGGGCCCGGAGACCCAGTACTTC. Protein: CSARGRGGPETQYF.

The V and J genes are TRBV15 and TRBJ2-1; D is perhaps TRBD1 (6 bases). Looked up from germline, CDR1 is LNHNV and CDR2 is YYDKDF (reference sequence). There are 17 residues in the CDR3. The V and J ends lost 4 bases and 3 bases respectively, with 19 bases between them. The CDR3 DNA is TGTGCCACCAGCACGACAGGAGGCGGACTTCTCTACAATGAGCAGTTCTTC. Translation gives CATSTTGGGLLYNEQFF.

This sequence joins TRBV7-8 and TRBJ2-1; a possible D gene is TRBD2 (7 bases). CDR1 SGHVS and CDR2 FQNEAQ come from the germline V gene. This CDR3 contains 15 residues. V lost 9 bases and J lost 6, with 21 bases in between. The CDR3 nucleotides read TGTGCCAGTTACTCGGGACTACAGGGATTCAATGAGCAGTTCTTC. It is translated as CASYSGLQGFNEQFF. Drawing the rest from reference TRBV7-8 and TRBJ2-1, the complete variable domain is GAGVSQSPRYKVAKRGQDVALRCDPISGHVSLFWYQQALGQGPEFLTYFQNEAQLDKSGLPSDRFFAERPEGSVSTLKIQRTQQEDSAVYLCASYSGLQGFNEQFFGPGTRLTVL.

This chain uses TRBV7-6 with TRBJ1-6; 7 nucleotides agree with TRBD1. This CDR3 has 14 residues. J lost 9 bases, V lost 4 bases, and 6 bases had no gene match. Germline values: CDR1 SGHVS, CDR2 FNYEAQ. CDR3 in amino acids: CASSSTGRSSPLHF. CDR3 DNA: TGTGCCAGCAGCTCGACAGGGAGGAGTTCACCCCTCCACTTT.

This clonotype was seen ten or more times. The chain uses TRBV5-5 and TRBJ2-7; D is unclear. The CDR3 is made up of 13 amino acids. Trimming pared 4 bases from V and 3 bases from J, leaving 11 bases between. CDR1 and CDR2 from the germline V gene are SGHKS and YYEKEE (reference sequence). Here the CDR3 DNA reads TGTGCCAGCAGCCTGGACCAGCGCTACGAGCAGTACTTC. It specifies CASSLDQRYEQYF.

In the case of this clonotype: One junction end disagrees with the germline gene, perhaps due to a read error. This sequence joins TRBV10-3 and TRBJ2-4, with D perhaps TRBD1 (6 bases). This CDR3 is 19 amino acids long. CDR1 and CDR2 (germline): ENHRY, SYGVKD. CDR3 region: CVISDPIKTRSEKGDIQYF. CDR3 nucleotide sequence: TGTGTCATCAGTGACCCCATAAAGACCCGCTCGGAAAAGGGGGACATTCAGTACTTC.

This clonotype has a count of ten or more. The chain couples TRBV4-3 to TRBJ1-3; TRBD1 is a possible D gene (6 bases). Trimming cost V 2 bases and J 0 bases, with 8 bases left between them. Per the germline V gene, CDR1 is LGHNA and CDR2 is YSLEER. This CDR3 is 15 amino acids long. CDR3: CASSQNRASGNTIYF. In nucleotides, the CDR3 is TGCGCCAGCAGCCAAAACAGGGCCTCTGGAAACACCATATATTTT.

This clonotype was recorded at least ten times. This chain uses TRBV6-1 with TRBJ1-3; D uncertain. The length of the CDR3 is 14 residues. V lost 3 bases, J lost 1 base, and 7 bases lay in between. The germline V gene encodes CDR1 MNHNS and CDR2 SASEGT. As DNA, the CDR3 is TGTGCCAGCAGTGAGCGCGGGTCTGGAAACACCATATATTTT. This encodes CASSERGSGNTIYF.

The chain recombines TRBV20-1 with TRBJ2-7; the match to TRBD2 covers 13 bases. Germline CDR1 and CDR2: DFQATT and SNEGSKA (reference sequence). With V trimmed by 3 bases and J by 5 bases, 4 bases remained unmatched. This CDR3 spans 14 amino acids. This CDR3 is CSASRTSGGHEQYF. CDR3 DNA sequence: TGCAGTGCTAGCCGGACTAGCGGGGGCCACGAGCAGTACTTC.

J is TRBJ2-2 and V is TRBV20-1; 9 bases agree with TRBD1. Germline-derived CDR1 and CDR2 are DFQATT and SNEGSKA (reference sequence). The CDR3 runs 14 residues. V shed 3 bases, J shed 7 bases, and the junction held 6 bases outside the gene matches. The CDR3 DNA reads TGCAGTGCTAGTCCAACAGGGGGCCACGGGGAGCTGTTTTTT. Its translation: CSASPTGGHGELFF.

The chain recombines TRBV24-1 with TRBJ2-2, with 8 bases identical to TRBD2. Per the germline V gene, CDR1 is KGHDR and CDR2 is SFDVKD. The CDR3 is 16 residues long. Trimming took 3 bases from V and 4 from J; bases not matched to a gene: 6. The chain's CDR3 is CATSDIGLAGTGELFF. CDR3 DNA: TGTGCCACCAGTGATATTGGACTAGCAGGCACCGGGGAGCTGTTTTTT.

Only one count was recorded for this clonotype. The chain carries TRBV24-1 and TRBJ2-3; 8 bases are shared with TRBD1. This CDR3 has 15 amino acids. The J segment lost 5 bases and the V segment lost 4 bases, leaving 7 bases of the junction unmatched. Germline V gene sequence: CDR1 KGHDR, CDR2 SFDVKD. CDR3 in amino acids: CATSDRGQGGDTQYF. CDR3 in DNA: TGTGCCACCAGTGACCGTGGACAGGGCGGAGATACGCAGTATTTT.